The clone carrying this T cell receptor beta chain has just a few counts. Antigen: not known. Individuals who donated were healthy Caucasians from Russia aged 6 to 90. The CDR3 is made up of 16 amino acids. The germline V and J ends were trimmed by 3 bases and 6 bases, with 20 bases remaining between them. Germline loops: CDR1 LGHDT, CDR2 YNNKEL (reference sequence). Primed by a sample-barcoded 5' primer and a J-beta primer mix, a second PCR proceeded for 7 to 11 cycles. TCRdb reprocessed the 5' RACE reads with MiXCR, giving one entry per CDR3 protein. This table has roughly 1,800,000 distinct CDR3 sequences, just under 50% appearing once. The data were obtained in a study of blood T cells in healthy people across ages. General observations from the study: Using unsorted PBMCs precluded a conclusive naive versus antigen-experienced comparison.

The sample comprised blood. The source is a woman in her thirties or forties in good health. The chain combines TRBV3-1 with TRBJ1-2, with D tentatively TRBD1 (6 bases). As DNA, the CDR3 is TGTGCCAGCAGCCATCGGCGTCGGGGAGGGGGTAATGGCTACACCTTC. This sequence encodes CASSHRRRGGGNGYTF.